This TCR beta chain came from a study of blood T cell repertoires in COVID-19. Overall study context: The origin of the acute and convalescent COVID-19 samples was the United States, Italy and Spain. In each case, the material was cDNA or gDNA derived from T cells, B-cell-depleted T cells, or PBMCs.

Trimming removed 3 bases from V and 8 bases from J; junction bases left unmatched: 10. CDR1 and CDR2 (germline): DFQATT, SNEGSKA (reference sequence). The CDR3 has 15 amino acids. Authors' analysis steps: Estimation of nucleated cell counts relied on the amplification of reference gene primers. The repertoire was sequenced with immunoSEQ multiplex PCR; TCRdb's copy has only in-frame clones and lacks some. The V and J calls and clone size were taken over from that table, and D and trimming were inferred from the DNA. The sample has roughly 75,000 clones; roughly 70% are singletons. The sequencing input was peripheral blood. The chain combines TRBV20-1 with TRBJ2-1, with 10 positions matching TRBD2. The receptor comes from a human donor with acute or convalescent COVID-19. The donor label of this sample is uncertain. CDR3 in amino acids: CSASFRLAGADEQFF. Here the CDR3 DNA reads TGCAGTGCTAGTTTTCGGCTAGCGGGAGCCGATGAGCAGTTCTTC.